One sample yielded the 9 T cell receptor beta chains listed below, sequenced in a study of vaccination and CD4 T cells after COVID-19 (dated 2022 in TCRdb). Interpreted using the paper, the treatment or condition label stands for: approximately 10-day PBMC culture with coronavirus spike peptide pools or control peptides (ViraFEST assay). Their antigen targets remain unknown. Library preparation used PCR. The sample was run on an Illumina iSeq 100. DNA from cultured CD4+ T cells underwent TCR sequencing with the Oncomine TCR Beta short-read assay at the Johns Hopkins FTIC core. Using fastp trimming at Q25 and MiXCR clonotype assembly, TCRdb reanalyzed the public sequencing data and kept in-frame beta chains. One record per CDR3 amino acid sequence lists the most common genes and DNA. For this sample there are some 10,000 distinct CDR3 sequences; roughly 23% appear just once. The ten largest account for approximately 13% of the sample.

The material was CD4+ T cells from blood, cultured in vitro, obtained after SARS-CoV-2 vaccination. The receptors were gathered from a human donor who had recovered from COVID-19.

The CDR3 nucleotides read TGTGCCAGCACCACCTTCGTGACTAGCGGGAAACAAGAGACCCAGTACTTC. Translating it yields CASTTFVTSGKQETQYF. This chain links TRBV28 with TRBJ2-5; 11 bases line up with TRBD2. Per the germline V gene, CDR1 is MDHEN and CDR2 is SYDVKM. Germline trimming cut 7 bases from V and 2 bases from J; bases unmatched to any gene: 12. This CDR3 spans 17 amino acids.

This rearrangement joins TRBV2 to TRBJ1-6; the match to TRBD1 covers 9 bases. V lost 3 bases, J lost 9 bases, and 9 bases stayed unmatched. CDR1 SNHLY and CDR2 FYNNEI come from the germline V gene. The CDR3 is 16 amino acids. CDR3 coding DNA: TGTGCCAGCAGTGACAATTTGGGACAGGGATCTTCACCCCTCCACTTT. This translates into CASSDNLGQGSSPLHF.

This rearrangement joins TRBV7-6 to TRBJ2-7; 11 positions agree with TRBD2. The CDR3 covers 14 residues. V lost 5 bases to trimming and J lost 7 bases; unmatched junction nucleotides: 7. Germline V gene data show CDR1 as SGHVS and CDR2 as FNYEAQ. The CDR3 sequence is CASSLLAGAGEQYF. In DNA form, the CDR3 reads TGTGCCAGCAGCCTACTAGCGGGAGCCGGGGAGCAGTACTTC.

CDR3 DNA sequence: TGTGCCAGCAGTGACCACAGGGTAAATGAAAAACTGTTTTTT. It is translated as CASSDHRVNEKLFF. The chain couples TRBV2 to TRBJ1-4, with TRBD1 as a possible D gene (6 bases). CDR1 SNHLY and CDR2 FYNNEI come from the germline V gene. Trimming removed 3 bases at V and 5 bases at J, with 10 bases between. There are 14 residues in the CDR3. Variable domain in full (rest from reference TRBV2 and TRBJ1-4): EPEVTQTPSHQVTQMGQEVILRCVPISNHLYFYWYRQILGQKVEFLVSFYNNEISEKSEIFDDQFSVERPDGSNFTLKIRSTKLEDSAMYFCASSDHRVNEKLFFGSGTQLSVL.

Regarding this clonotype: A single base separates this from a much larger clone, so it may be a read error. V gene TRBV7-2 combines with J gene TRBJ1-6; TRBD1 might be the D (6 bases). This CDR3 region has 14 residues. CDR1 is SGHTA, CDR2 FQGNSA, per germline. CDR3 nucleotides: TGTGCCAACAGCCAACCCGGGGGCGACTCACCCCTCCACTTT. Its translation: CANSQPGGDSPLHF.

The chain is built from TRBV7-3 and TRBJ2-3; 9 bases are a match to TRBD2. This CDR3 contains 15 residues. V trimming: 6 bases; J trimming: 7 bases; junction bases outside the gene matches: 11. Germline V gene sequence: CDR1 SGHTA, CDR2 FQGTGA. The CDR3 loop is CASSLGLARTYTQYF. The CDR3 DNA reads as TGTGCCAGCAGTTTAGGACTAGCGAGAACTTATACGCAGTATTTT.

The CDR3 DNA is TGTGCCAGCAGCTTGCCTAGAAATCCCTACGAGCAGTACTTC. It is translated as CASSLPRNPYEQYF. This rearrangement joins TRBV7-2 to TRBJ2-7; D ambiguous. Trimming took 3 bases from V and 2 from J, leaving 11 bases between them. Germline V gives CDR1 SGHTA, CDR2 FQGNSA. The CDR3 runs to 14 residues. Combining the CDR3 with reference TRBV7-2 and TRBJ2-7 gives the whole variable domain GAGVSQSPSNKVTEKGKDVELRCDPISGHTALYWYRQSLGQGLEFLIYFQGNSAPDKSGLPSDRFSAERTGGSVSTLTIQRTQQEDSAVYLCASSLPRNPYEQYFGPGTRLTVT.

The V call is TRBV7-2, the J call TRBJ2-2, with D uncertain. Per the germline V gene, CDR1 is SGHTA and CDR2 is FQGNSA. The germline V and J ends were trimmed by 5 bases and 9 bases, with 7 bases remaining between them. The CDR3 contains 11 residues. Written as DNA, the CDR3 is TGTGCCAGCAGCCCAGATAGGGAGCTGTTTTTT. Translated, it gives CASSPDRELFF.

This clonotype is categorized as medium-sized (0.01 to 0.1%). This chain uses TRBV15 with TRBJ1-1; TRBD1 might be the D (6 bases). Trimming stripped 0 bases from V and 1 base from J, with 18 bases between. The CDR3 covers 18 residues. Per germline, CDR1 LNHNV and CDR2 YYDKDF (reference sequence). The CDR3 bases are TGTGCCACCAGCAGAGAGGATAGCACAGGGAGGCCGAACACTGAAGCTTTCTTT. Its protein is CATSREDSTGRPNTEAFF.